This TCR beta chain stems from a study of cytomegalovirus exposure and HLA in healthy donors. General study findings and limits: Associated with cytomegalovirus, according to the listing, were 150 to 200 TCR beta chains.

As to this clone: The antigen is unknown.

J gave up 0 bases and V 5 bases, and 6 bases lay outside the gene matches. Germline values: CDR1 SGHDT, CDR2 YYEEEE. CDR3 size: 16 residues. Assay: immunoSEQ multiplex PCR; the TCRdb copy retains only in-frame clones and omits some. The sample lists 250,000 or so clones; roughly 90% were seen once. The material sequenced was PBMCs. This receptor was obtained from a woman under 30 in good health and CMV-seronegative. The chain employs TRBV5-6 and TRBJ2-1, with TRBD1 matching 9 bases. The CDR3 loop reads CASSSGTGSSYNEQFF. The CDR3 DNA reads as TGTGCCAGCAGTTCCGGGACAGGGAGCTCCTACAATGAGCAGTTCTTC. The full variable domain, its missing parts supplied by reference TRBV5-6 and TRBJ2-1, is DAGVTQSPTHLIKTRGQQVTLRCSPKSGHDTVSWYQQALGQGPQFIFQYYEEEERQRGNFPDRFSGHQFPNYSSELNVNALLLGDSALYLCASSSGTGSSYNEQFFGPGTRLTVL.